This T cell receptor (beta chain) derives from a study of T cell responses to AZD1222 COVID-19 vaccine. CDR1 is MNHEY and CDR2 is SVGAGI in the germline V gene. The CDR3 totals 15 residues. Between the trimmed V and J ends, which lost 2 bases and 2 bases, there was a span of 12 bases. Findings of the study overall: Variant regions that are unmutated are reportedly the target of nearly half of spike-specific TCRs.

Data came from immunoSEQ multiplex PCR; TCRdb stores just in-frame clones and leaves some out. The table lists 100,000 or so clones, about nine tenths of them singletons. On this clone itself: Its antigen is currently unknown.

The TCR was taken from an adult who received the AZD1222 COVID-19 vaccine. Sequencing used peripheral blood, obtained 28 days after the second AZD1222 dose. This chain connects TRBV6-5 to TRBJ1-2; D gene ambiguous. The CDR3 sequence: CASSYRAGPNYGYTF. CDR3 nucleotide sequence: TGTGCCAGCAGTTACCGGGCAGGCCCGAACTATGGCTACACCTTC.